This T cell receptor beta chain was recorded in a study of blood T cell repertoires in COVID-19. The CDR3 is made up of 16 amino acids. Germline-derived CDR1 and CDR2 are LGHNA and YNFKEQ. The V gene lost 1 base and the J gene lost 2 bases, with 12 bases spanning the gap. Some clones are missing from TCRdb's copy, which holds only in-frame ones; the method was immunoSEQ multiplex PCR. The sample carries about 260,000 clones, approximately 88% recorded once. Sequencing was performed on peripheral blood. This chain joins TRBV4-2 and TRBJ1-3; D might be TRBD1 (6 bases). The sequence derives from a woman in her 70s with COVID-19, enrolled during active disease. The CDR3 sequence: CASSQVGAGPGNTIYF. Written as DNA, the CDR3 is TGTGCCAGCAGCCAAGTGGGGGCAGGTCCTGGAAACACCATATATTTT.